This TCR beta chain was identified in a study of cytomegalovirus exposure and HLA in healthy donors. Study-level information: It was reported in a later analysis that the same platform had been used for the roughly 130 validation repertoires as for the 550 to 700 first-cohort repertoires.

Whole-study findings and limits: Rarity characterized most TCR sequences, yet some public TCRs appeared in many donors.

Generated by immunoSEQ multiplex PCR, the TCRdb table keeps only in-frame clones and is missing some. The table includes under 250,000 clones, roughly 84% detected once. The ends were cut back, 5 bases at V and 2 bases at J, with 12 bases in the middle. CDR1 is SGHNT, CDR2 YENEEA, per germline. CDR3 length equals 14 residues. As to this clone: The antigen is not known.

Sequencing was performed on PBMCs. J is TRBJ1-1 and V is TRBV11-3, with D unclear. This TCR derives from a woman aged 18-30 years in good health and CMV-seropositive. The CDR3 sequence: CASSPRGLNTEAFF. The DNA for the CDR3 is TGTGCCAGCAGCCCGCGCGGTTTAAACACTGAAGCTTTCTTT. The whole variable domain, filled in from reference TRBV11-3 and TRBJ1-1, reads EAGVVQSPRYKIIEKKQPVAFWCNPISGHNTLYWYLQNLGQGPELLIRYENEEAVDDSQLPKDRFSAERLKGVDSTLKIQPAELGDSAVYLCASSPRGLNTEAFFGQGTRLTVV.